One and the same sample provided the 17 T cell receptor beta chains below, sequenced in a study of blood T cell repertoires in COVID-19. The method was immunoSEQ multiplex PCR; TCRdb's version includes in-frame clones alone and lacks a portion of them. Of about 310,000 clones in the sample, approximately 89% are singletons; the top ten hold roughly 10%. The sample comprised PBMCs or T cells enriched from blood (not recorded which). The receptor source for this set is a woman in her twenties or thirties who had recovered from COVID-19.

The gene calls are TRBV20-1 and TRBJ1-2; 7 positions match TRBD1. This CDR3 region has 12 residues. The V gene's germline CDR1 is DFQATT and CDR2 SNEGSKA (reference sequence). With 3 bases clipped from V and 5 bases from J, the junction kept 3 bases outside the gene matches. The CDR3 nucleotides are TGCAGTGCTAGTCAGGGGGTGTATGGCTACACCTTC. Translated, it gives CSASQGVYGYTF.

In its sample, this clone was seen once. J is TRBJ1-2 and V is TRBV20-1; D gene uncertain. Between the trimmed V and J ends, which lost 3 bases and 4 bases, there was a span of 18 bases. CDR3 length: 15 residues. Germline loops: CDR1 DFQATT, CDR2 SNEGSKA (reference sequence). The CDR3 sequence: CSASTSEGASYGYTF. CDR3 nucleotides: TGCAGTGCTAGTACTAGCGAGGGAGCAAGCTATGGCTACACCTTC.

The chain uses TRBV7-9 and TRBJ2-5; 7 nucleotides agree with TRBD2. Germline CDR1 reads SEHNR; CDR2 reads FQNEAQ (reference sequence). The junction had 6 bases not matched to a gene; V was cut back by 3 bases and J by 5 bases. The length of the CDR3 is 14 residues. CDR3 in DNA: TGTGCCAGCAGCTTGGGAGGGAACTGGGAGACCCAGTACTTC. Protein product: CASSLGGNWETQYF. Full variable domain (outside the CDR3, taken from reference TRBV7-9 and TRBJ2-5): DTGVSQNPRHKITKRGQNVTFRCDPISEHNRLYWYRQTLGQGPEFLTYFQNEAQLEKSRLLSDRFSAERPKGSFSTLEIQRTEQGDSAMYLCASSLGGNWETQYFGPGTRLLVL.

The chain combines TRBV19 with TRBJ1-6; D is ambiguous. With 3 bases removed from V and 8 bases from J, the gap between germline ends came to 14 bases. CDR3 length: 15 residues. The V gene's germline CDR1 is LNHDA and CDR2 SQIVND (reference sequence). The CDR3 nucleotides read TGTGCCAGTAGTATGGTAGTTTTTTCTGATTCACCCCTCCACTTT. This encodes CASSMVVFSDSPLHF.

The chain uses TRBV6-5 and TRBJ1-1, with TRBD1 matching over 7 bases. Per germline, CDR1 MNHEY and CDR2 SVGAGI. V lost 3 bases and J lost 1; bases outside the gene matches: 2. This CDR3 spans 14 amino acids. The CDR3 region has the DNA TGTGCCAGCAGTTATAGGGACAGGAACACTGAAGCTTTCTTT. This sequence encodes CASSYRDRNTEAFF.

The chain has TRBV11-2 and TRBJ1-2; tentatively, D is TRBD1 (5 bases). The CDR3 spans 15 residues. In germline, CDR1 is SGHAT, CDR2 FQNNGV. V lost 1 base to trimming and J lost 5 bases, with 14 bases between them. This CDR3 reads CASSLGRLDSYGYTF. CDR3 in DNA: TGTGCCAGCAGCTTAGGGCGGCTAGACAGTTATGGCTACACCTTC. Variable domain in full (rest from reference TRBV11-2 and TRBJ1-2): EAGVAQSPRYKIIEKRQSVAFWCNPISGHATLYWYQQILGQGPKLLIQFQNNGVVDDSQLPKDRFSAERLKGVDSTLKIQPAKLEDSAVYLCASSLGRLDSYGYTFGSGTRLTVV.

This chain uses TRBV3-1 (or the pseudogene TRBV3-2) with TRBJ1-1; D not resolved. The germline gives CDR1 LGHDT, CDR2 YNNKEL (reference sequence). The V gene lost 1 base and the J gene lost 1 base, with 4 bases spanning the gap. The length of the CDR3 is 13 residues. The CDR3 nucleotides are TGTGCCAGCAGCCAAGTGGCGAACACTGAAGCTTTCTTT. It translates to CASSQVANTEAFF.

This sequence joins TRBV7-2 and TRBJ2-7; possible D gene TRBD1, 6 bases. Per germline, CDR1 SGHTA and CDR2 FQGNSA. This CDR3 is 15 amino acids long. Trimming pared 0 bases from V and 2 bases from J, leaving 11 bases between. The CDR3 here is CASSLAPGTTYEQYF. Here the CDR3 DNA reads TGTGCCAGCAGCTTAGCGCCCGGGACAACCTACGAGCAGTACTTC.

The V call is TRBV29-1, the J call TRBJ2-7, with 10 bases identical to TRBD2. Germline V gene lookup returns CDR1 SQVTM and CDR2 ANQGSEA. J lost 3 bases, V lost 5 bases, and 4 bases had no gene match. This CDR3 spans 13 amino acids. Written as DNA, the CDR3 is TGCAGCGTTACTAGCGGGGAACACTACGAGCAGTACTTC. Translating it yields CSVTSGEHYEQYF.

The rearrangement links TRBV6-5 to TRBJ1-2, with D possibly being TRBD1 (6 bases). Germline loops: CDR1 MNHEY, CDR2 SVGAGI. This CDR3 contains 13 residues. V lost 4 bases and J 5 bases, leaving 11 bases between the germline ends. The DNA for the CDR3 is TGTGCCAGCAGTTCACAGGGCAGATATGGCTACACCTTC. Protein product: CASSSQGRYGYTF.

This sequence joins TRBV30 and TRBJ1-5, with D unclear. V was trimmed by 0 bases and J by 5 bases, leaving 5 bases between them. This CDR3 has 12 residues. CDR1 is GTSNPN, CDR2 SVGIG, per germline (reference sequence). CDR3 DNA: TGTGCCTGGAGTGTCCTTGATCAGCCCCAGCATTTT. It codes for CAWSVLDQPQHF.

The genes are TRBV6-6 and TRBJ2-5; 11 bases match TRBD2. This CDR3 contains 17 residues. The germline CDR1 and CDR2 sequences are MNHNY and SVGAGI (reference sequence). V dropped 5 bases and J dropped 4; count of bases not matched to a gene: 12. CDR3 nucleotides: TGTGCCAGCAGTCCCGACGTAGCGGGAGGGCAACTAGAGACCCAGTACTTC. It translates to CASSPDVAGGQLETQYF.

The genes are TRBV7-6 and TRBJ2-5; D may be TRBD2 (7 bases). Germline CDR1 and CDR2: SGHVS and FNYEAQ. The CDR3 length is 15 residues. Trimming took off 1 base at V and 1 base at J, with 10 bases between the two ends. This CDR3 is CASSLGEGVQETQYF. The CDR3 region has the DNA TGTGCCAGCAGCTTAGGGGAGGGGGTCCAAGAGACCCAGTACTTC.

The genes are TRBV7-2 and TRBJ1-2; 9 positions match TRBD1. In germline, CDR1 is SGHTA, CDR2 FQGNSA. Germline trimming cut 6 bases from V and 4 bases from J; bases unmatched to any gene: 6. CDR3 length equals 14 residues. CDR3 in amino acids: CASSNTGGGYGYTF. CDR3 coding DNA: TGTGCCAGCAGTAATACAGGGGGCGGCTATGGCTACACCTTC.

The chain carries TRBV6-5 and TRBJ1-4; the D is unclear. CDR1 is MNHEY, CDR2 SVGAGI, per germline. Trimming removed 6 bases from V and 3 bases from J, with 11 bases in between. There are 14 residues in the CDR3. The CDR3 protein is CASRLTRSNEKLFF. The CDR3 DNA is TGTGCCAGCAGATTGACACGGTCTAATGAAAAACTGTTTTTT.

The J gene is TRBJ1-1, the V gene TRBV7-6; no clear D. Trimming took off 1 base at V and 0 bases at J, with 12 bases between the two ends. Germline CDR1 reads SGHVS; CDR2 reads FNYEAQ. This CDR3 region has 16 residues. The CDR3 DNA is TGTGCCAGCAGCTTAGACGATCGAGCTTTGAACACTGAAGCTTTCTTT. It specifies CASSLDDRALNTEAFF.

J is TRBJ1-1 and V is TRBV27; 7 bases fit TRBD1. Germline V gene data show CDR1 as MNHEY and CDR2 as SMNVEV (reference sequence). The CDR3 loop spans 15 amino acids. V trimming: 3 bases; J trimming: 5 bases; junction bases outside the gene matches: 9. The CDR3 is CASSFYRGRRTEAFF. Here the CDR3 DNA reads TGTGCCAGCAGTTTCTATAGGGGGCGGAGGACTGAAGCTTTCTTT.